This T cell receptor (beta chain) was sequenced for a study of PD-L1 blockade in urothelial cancer. Study-level background: Atezolizumab (1,200 mg intravenously every 3 weeks) began around 2014 for patients. About 85% of the roughly 29 patients were men whose urothelial cancer was bladder-origin. Blood yielded a median of approximately 130,000 T cells per sample.

TCRdb's table, derived via immunoSEQ multiplex PCR, lists solely in-frame clones and lacks some. The sample comprises tens of thousands of clones, 88% of which are singletons, and over 9% rests with the top ten. The time point is: peripheral blood 6 weeks after treatment start. This specimen consisted of PBMCs, obtained around atezolizumab (anti-PD-L1) treatment. This TCR derives from a man aged 55 to 70 with urothelial cancer.

This chain's CDR3 is CASRQGAGYTF. CDR3 DNA: TGTGCCAGCAGACAGGGGGCTGGCTACACCTTC. The rearrangement uses TRBV7-2 and TRBJ1-2; 9 bases are a match to TRBD1. Germline CDR1 reads SGHTA; CDR2 reads FQGNSA. The CDR3 spans 11 residues. J gave up 7 bases and V 6 bases, and 0 bases lay outside the gene matches.